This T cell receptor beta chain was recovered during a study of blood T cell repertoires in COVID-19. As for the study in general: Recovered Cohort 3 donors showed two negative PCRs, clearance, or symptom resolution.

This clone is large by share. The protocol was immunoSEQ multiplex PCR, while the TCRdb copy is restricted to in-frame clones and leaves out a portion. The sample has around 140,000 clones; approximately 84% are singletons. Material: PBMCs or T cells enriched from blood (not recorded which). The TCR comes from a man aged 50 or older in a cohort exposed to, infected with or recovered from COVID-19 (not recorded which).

The CDR3 DNA sequence: TGTGCCAGTAGTATAGATGACCCCCTAGGCTATGGCTACACCTTC. Amino acid sequence: CASSIDDPLGYGYTF. The rearrangement joins TRBV19 to TRBJ1-2; no clear D. The CDR3 has 15 residues. Germline V gene data show CDR1 as LNHDA and CDR2 as SQIVND (reference sequence). Trimming took off 0 bases at V and 4 bases at J, with 12 bases between the two ends.